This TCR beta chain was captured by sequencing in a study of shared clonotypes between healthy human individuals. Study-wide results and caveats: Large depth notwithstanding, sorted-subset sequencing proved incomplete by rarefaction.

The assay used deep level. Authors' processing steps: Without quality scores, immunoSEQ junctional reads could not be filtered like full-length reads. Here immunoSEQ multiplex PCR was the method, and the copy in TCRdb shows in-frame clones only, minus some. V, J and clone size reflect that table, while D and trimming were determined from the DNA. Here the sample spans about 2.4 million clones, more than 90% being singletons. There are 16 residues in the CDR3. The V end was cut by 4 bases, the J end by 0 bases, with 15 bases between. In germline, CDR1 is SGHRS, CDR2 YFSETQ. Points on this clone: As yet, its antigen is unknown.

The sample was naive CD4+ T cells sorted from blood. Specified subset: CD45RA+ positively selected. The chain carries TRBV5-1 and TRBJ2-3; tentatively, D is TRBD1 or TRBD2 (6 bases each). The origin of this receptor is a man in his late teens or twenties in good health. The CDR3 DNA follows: TGCGCCAGCAGCACTGGCCGAGGGGGGAGCACAGATACGCAGTATTTT. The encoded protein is CASSTGRGGSTDTQYF.